What follows is one T cell receptor (beta chain) and its context. The data stem from a study of blood T cell repertoires in COVID-19. For the study at large: There were acute and convalescent COVID-19 samples, and they came from the United States, Italy and Spain. Sources were T cells, B-cell-depleted T cells, or PBMCs; the material itself was cDNA or gDNA.

In the source study's methods: Amplified reference gene primers provided the basis for estimating nucleated cell counts. Profiling relied on immunoSEQ multiplex PCR, and the TCRdb table lists in-frame clones only, not all of them. The DNA was the basis for D and trimming; V, J and clone size are from that table. The table records more than 110,000 clones, roughly 76% of them present only once. Trimming took off 4 bases at V and 0 bases at J, with 10 bases between the two ends. The CDR3 covers 15 residues. Germline V gives CDR1 MNHEY, CDR2 SVGEGT. This rearrangement joins TRBV6-2 or TRBV6-3 to TRBJ1-5; weak D call: TRBD1 (6 bases). Input material: peripheral blood. This TCR was sampled from a woman aged 50 to 60 with active or convalescent COVID-19. CDR3 sequence: CASSLGHHSNQPQHF. CDR3 sequence (DNA): TGTGCCAGCAGTTTGGGACACCATAGCAATCAGCCCCAGCATTTT.